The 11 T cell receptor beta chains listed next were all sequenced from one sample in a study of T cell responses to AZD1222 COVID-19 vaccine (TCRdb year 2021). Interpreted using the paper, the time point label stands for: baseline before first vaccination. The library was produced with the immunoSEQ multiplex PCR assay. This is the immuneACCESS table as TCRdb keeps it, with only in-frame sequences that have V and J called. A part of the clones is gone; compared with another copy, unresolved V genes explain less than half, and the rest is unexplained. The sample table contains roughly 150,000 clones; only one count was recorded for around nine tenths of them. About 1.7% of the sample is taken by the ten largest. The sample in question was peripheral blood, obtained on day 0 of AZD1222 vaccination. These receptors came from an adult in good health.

Here the CDR3 DNA reads TGTGCCAGCACCCAACGGGGGGGGCGGTGGGGCTACACCTTC. This codes for CASTQRGGRWGYTF. The chain has TRBV6-5 and TRBJ1-2; TRBD1 might be the D (6 bases). The germline V gene encodes CDR1 MNHEY and CDR2 SVGAGI. Trimming removed 7 bases from V and 8 bases from J, with 20 bases in between. The CDR3 length is 14 residues.

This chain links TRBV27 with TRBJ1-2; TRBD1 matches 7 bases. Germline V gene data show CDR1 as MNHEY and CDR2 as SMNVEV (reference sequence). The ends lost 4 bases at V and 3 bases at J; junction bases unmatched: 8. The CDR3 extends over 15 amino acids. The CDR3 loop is CASSSIRGMDYGYTF. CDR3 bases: TGTGCCAGCAGTTCTATCAGGGGGATGGACTATGGCTACACCTTC.

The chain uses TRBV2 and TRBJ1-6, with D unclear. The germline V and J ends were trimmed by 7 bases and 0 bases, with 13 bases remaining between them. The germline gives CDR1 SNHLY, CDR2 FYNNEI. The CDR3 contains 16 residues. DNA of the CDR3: TGTGCCAGCATCCTGACGCAAAGCTCCTATAATTCACCCCTCCACTTT. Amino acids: CASILTQSSYNSPLHF. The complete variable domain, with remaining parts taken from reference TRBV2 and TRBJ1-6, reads EPEVTQTPSHQVTQMGQEVILRCVPISNHLYFYWYRQILGQKVEFLVSFYNNEISEKSEIFDDQFSVERPDGSNFTLKIRSTKLEDSAMYFCASILTQSSYNSPLHFGNGTRLTVT.

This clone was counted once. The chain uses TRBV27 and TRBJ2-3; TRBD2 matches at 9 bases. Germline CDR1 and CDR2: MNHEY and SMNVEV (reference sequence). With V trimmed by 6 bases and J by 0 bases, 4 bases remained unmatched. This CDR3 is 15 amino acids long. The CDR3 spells CASSSLAGSTDTQYF. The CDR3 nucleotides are TGTGCCAGCAGCTCCCTAGCGGGGAGCACAGATACGCAGTATTTT.

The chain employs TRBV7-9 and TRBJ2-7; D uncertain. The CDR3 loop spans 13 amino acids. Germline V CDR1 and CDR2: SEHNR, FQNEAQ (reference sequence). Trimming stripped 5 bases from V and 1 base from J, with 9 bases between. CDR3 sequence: CASSQGISYEQYF. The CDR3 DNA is TGTGCCAGCAGCCAAGGGATTTCCTACGAGCAGTACTTC.

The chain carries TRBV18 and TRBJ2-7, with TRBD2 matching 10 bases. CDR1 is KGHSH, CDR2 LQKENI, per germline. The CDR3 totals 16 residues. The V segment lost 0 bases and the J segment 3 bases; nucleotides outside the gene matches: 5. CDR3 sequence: CASSPPIASGSYEQYF. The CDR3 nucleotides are TGTGCCAGCTCACCACCGATCGCTAGCGGGAGCTACGAGCAGTACTTC.

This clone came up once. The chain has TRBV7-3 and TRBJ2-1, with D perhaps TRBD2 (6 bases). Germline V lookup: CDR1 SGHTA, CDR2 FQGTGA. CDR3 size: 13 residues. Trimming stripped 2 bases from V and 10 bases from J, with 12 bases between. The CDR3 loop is CASSLVAEGEQFF. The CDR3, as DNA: TGTGCCAGCAGCTTAGTCGCGGAGGGGGAGCAGTTCTTC.

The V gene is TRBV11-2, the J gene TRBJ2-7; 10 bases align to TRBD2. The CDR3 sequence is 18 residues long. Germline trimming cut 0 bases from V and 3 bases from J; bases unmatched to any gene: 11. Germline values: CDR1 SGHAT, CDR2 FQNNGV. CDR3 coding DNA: TGTGCCAGCAGCTTAGATTCTTTTCTAGCGGGAGTGGTCTACGAGCAGTACTTC. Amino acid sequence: CASSLDSFLAGVVYEQYF.

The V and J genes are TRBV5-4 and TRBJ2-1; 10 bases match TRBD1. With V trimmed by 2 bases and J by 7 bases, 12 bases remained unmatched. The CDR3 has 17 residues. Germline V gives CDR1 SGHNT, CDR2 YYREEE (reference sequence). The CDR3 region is CASSLPTGTGARNEQFF. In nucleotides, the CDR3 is TGTGCCAGCAGCTTACCAACCGGGACAGGGGCGCGGAATGAGCAGTTCTTC. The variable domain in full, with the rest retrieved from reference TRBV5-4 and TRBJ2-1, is ETGVTQSPTHLIKTRGQQVTLRCSSQSGHNTVSWYQQALGQGPQFIFQYYREEENGRGNFPPRFSGLQFPNYSSELNVNALELDDSALYLCASSLPTGTGARNEQFFGPGTRLTVL.

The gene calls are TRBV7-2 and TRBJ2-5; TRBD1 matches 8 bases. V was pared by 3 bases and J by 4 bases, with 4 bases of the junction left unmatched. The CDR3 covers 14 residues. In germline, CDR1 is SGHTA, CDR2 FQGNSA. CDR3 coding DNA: TGTGCCAGCAGCTTCGGACAGGGAGGAGAGACCCAGTACTTC. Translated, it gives CASSFGQGGETQYF.

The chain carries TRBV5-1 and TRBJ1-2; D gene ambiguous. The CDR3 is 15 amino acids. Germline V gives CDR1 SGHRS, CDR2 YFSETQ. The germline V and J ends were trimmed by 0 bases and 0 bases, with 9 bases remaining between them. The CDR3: CASSLEGNTNYGYTF. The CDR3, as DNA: TGCGCCAGCAGCTTGGAAGGGAATACTAACTATGGCTACACCTTC.